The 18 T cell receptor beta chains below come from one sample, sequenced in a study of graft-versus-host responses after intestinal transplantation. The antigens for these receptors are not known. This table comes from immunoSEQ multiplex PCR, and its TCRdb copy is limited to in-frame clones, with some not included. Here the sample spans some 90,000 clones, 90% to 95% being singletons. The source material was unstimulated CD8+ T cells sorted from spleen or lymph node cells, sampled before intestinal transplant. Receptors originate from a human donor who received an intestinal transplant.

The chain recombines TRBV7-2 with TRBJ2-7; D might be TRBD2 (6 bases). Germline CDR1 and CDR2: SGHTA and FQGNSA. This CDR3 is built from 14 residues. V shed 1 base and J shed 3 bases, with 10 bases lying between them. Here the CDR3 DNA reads TGTGCCAGCAGCTTAGGGGTCGGGAGCTACGAGCAGTACTTC. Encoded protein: CASSLGVGSYEQYF.

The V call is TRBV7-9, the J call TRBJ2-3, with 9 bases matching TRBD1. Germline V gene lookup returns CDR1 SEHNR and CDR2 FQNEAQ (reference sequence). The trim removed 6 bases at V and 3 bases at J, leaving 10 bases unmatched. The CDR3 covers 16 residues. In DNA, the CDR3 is TGTGCCAGCAGTCGGGGGACAGGGTCTTTAACAGATACGCAGTATTTT. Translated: CASSRGTGSLTDTQYF.

CDR3 sequence (DNA): TGTGCCAGCTCACCCCAGCTTCCGGGACAGATAAGCTCCTACGAGCAGTACTTC. Amino acid sequence: CASSPQLPGQISSYEQYF. The rearrangement uses TRBV18 and TRBJ2-7, with 7 bases matching TRBD1. The CDR3 sequence is 18 residues long. The V gene's germline CDR1 is KGHSH and CDR2 LQKENI. V was clipped by 3 bases and J by 0 bases; unmatched bases: 14.

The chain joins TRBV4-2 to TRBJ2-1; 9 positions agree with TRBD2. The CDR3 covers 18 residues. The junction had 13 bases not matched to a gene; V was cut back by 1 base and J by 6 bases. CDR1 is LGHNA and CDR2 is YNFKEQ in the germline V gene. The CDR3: CASSQAPMTSGVSNEQFF. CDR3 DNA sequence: TGTGCCAGCAGCCAAGCGCCCATGACTAGCGGAGTAAGCAATGAGCAGTTCTTC.

CDR3 residues: CASSFRPVEGVALADTQYF. The CDR3 coding sequence is TGTGCCAGCAGCTTTCGCCCGGTGGAAGGGGTTGCTTTGGCAGATACGCAGTATTTT. The chain employs TRBV7-2 and TRBJ2-3; D perhaps matches TRBD1 (5 bases). Germline V gene data show CDR1 as SGHTA and CDR2 as FQGNSA. The CDR3 is 19 residues long. V lost 3 bases, J lost 4 bases, and 26 bases lay in between.

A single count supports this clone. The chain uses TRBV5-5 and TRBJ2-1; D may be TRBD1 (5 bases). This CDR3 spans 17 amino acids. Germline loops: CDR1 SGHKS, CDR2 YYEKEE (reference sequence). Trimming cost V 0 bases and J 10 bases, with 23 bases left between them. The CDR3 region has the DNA TGTGCCAGCAGCTTGGATCCGGACAATCCCTATAATGTCGAGCAGTTCTTC. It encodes CASSLDPDNPYNVEQFF. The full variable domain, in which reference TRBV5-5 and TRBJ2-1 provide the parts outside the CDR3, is DAGVTQSPTHLIKTRGQQVTLRCSPISGHKSVSWYQQVLGQGPQFIFQYYEKEERGRGNFPDRFSARQFPNYSSELNVNALLLGDSALYLCASSLDPDNPYNVEQFFGPGTRLTVL.

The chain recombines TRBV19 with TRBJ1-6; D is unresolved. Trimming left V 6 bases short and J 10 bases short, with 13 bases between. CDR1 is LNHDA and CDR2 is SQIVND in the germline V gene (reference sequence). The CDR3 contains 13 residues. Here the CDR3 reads CASSDTTSSPLHF. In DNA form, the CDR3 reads TGTGCCAGTAGCGACACCACCTCGTCACCCCTCCACTTT. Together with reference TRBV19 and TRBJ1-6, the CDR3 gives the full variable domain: DGGITQSPKYLFRKEGQNVTLSCEQNLNHDAMYWYRQDPGQGLRLIYYSQIVNDFQKGDIAEGYSVSREKKESFPLTVTSAQKNPTAFYLCASSDTTSSPLHFGNGTRLTVT.

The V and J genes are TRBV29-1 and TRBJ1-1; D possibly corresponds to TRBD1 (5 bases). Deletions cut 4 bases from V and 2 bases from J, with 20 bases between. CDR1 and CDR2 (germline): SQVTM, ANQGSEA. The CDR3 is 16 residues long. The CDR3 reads CSVGGLVGRPNTEAFF. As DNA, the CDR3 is TGCAGCGTTGGGGGCCTGGTCGGCAGACCCAACACTGAAGCTTTCTTT.

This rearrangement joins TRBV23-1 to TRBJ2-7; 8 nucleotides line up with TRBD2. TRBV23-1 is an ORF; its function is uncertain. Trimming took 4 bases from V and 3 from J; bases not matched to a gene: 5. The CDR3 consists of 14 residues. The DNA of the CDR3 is TGCGCCAGCAGTCCCGGACTAGCTTTCTACGAGCAGTACTTC. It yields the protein CASSPGLAFYEQYF.

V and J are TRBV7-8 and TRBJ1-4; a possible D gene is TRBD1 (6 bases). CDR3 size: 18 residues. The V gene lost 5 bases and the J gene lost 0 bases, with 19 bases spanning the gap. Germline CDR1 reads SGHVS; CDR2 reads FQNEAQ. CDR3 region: CASSAPPGVLSTNEKLFF. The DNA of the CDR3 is TGTGCCAGCAGCGCGCCCCCAGGGGTACTTTCAACTAATGAAAAACTGTTTTTT.

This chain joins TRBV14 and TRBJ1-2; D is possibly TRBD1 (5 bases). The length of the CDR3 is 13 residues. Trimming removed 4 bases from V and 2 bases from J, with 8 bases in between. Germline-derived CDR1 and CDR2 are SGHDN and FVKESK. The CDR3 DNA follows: TGTGCCAGCAGCCGGGACTGGAACTATGGCTACACCTTC. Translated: CASSRDWNYGYTF.

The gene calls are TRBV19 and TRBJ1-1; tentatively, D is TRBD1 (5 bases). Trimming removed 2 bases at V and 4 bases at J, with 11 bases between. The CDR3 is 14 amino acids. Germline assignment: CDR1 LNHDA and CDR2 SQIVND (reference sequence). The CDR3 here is CASSIIGGSTEAFF. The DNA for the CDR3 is TGTGCCAGTAGTATAATCGGGGGGAGCACTGAAGCTTTCTTT.

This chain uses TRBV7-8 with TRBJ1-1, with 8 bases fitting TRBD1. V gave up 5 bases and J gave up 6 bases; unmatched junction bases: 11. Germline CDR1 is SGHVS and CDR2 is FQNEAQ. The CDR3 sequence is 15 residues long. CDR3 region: CASSPETGAPPEAFF. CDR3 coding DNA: TGTGCCAGCAGCCCAGAGACAGGGGCCCCTCCTGAAGCTTTCTTT.

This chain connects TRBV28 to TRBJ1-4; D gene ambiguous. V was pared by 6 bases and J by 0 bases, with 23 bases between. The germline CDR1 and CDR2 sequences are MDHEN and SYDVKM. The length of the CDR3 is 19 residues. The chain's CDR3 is CASRKCCGRRIATNEKLFF. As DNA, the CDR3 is TGTGCCAGCAGGAAGTGTTGTGGCCGTCGCATTGCAACTAATGAAAAACTGTTTTTT.

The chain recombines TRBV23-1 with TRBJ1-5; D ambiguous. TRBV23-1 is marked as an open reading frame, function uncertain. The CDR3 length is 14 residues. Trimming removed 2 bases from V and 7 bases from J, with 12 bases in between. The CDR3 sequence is CASSQGGGWQPQHF. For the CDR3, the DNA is TGCGCCAGCAGTCAAGGTGGCGGTTGGCAGCCCCAGCATTTT.

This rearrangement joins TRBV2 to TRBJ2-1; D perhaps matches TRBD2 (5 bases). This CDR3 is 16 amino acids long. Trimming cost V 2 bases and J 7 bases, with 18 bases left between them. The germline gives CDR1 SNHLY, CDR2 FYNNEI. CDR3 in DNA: TGTGCCAGCAGTGAATCCCCCGTCGGGGTTAGGAATGAGCAGTTCTTC. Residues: CASSESPVGVRNEQFF.

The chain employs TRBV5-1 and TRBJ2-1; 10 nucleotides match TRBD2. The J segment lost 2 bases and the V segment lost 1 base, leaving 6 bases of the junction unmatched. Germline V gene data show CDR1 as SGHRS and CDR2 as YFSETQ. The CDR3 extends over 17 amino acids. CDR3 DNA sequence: TGCGCCAGCAGCTTGATAGCTAGCGGGAGTCCCTACAATGAGCAGTTCTTC. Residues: CASSLIASGSPYNEQFF.

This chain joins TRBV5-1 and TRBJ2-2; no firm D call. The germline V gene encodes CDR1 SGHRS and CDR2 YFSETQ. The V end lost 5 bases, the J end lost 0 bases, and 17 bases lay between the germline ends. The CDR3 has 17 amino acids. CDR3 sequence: CASSFPQLYANTGELFF. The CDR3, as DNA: TGCGCCAGCAGTTTTCCCCAGTTATACGCGAACACCGGGGAGCTGTTTTTT. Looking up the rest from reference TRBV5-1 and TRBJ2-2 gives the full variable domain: KAGVTQTPRYLIKTRGQQVTLSCSPISGHRSVSWYQQTPGQGLQFLFEYFSETQRNKGNFPGRFSGRQFSNSRSEMNVSTLELGDSALYLCASSFPQLYANTGELFFGEGSRLTVL.